The 5 T cell receptor beta chains presented below share a single source sample, sequenced in a study of T cells in localized non-small cell lung cancer. Produced via immunoSEQ multiplex PCR; TCRdb's table is partial and in-frame only. The sample contains some 140,000 clones, approximately 88% of which appear only once. Sample: peripheral blood, taken before any cancer treatment. The receptors stem from a female donor older than 55 with stage I lung adenocarcinoma.

This sequence joins TRBV7-2 and TRBJ2-7; D gene ambiguous. The CDR3 is 12 amino acids. The V end was cut by 4 bases, the J end by 0 bases, with 4 bases between. Germline V gives CDR1 SGHTA, CDR2 FQGNSA. CDR3 sequence: CASSSSSYEQYF. In nucleotides, the CDR3 is TGTGCCAGCAGCTCGAGCTCCTACGAGCAGTACTTC.

This clone showed up just once. The chain is built from TRBV7-6 and TRBJ2-7; TRBD1 agrees at 10 bases. Germline-derived CDR1 and CDR2 are SGHVS and FNYEAQ. J was trimmed by 5 bases and V by 1 base; bases with no gene match: 11. The CDR3 sequence is 17 residues long. The CDR3 DNA is TGTGCCAGCAGCTTAGGAAGGGTTGGGACAGGGGTGAACGAGCAGTACTTC. Amino acids: CASSLGRVGTGVNEQYF.

This clone was detected once. The gene calls are TRBV27 and TRBJ1-5, with a weak D call TRBD1 (6 bases). The ends were cut back, 6 bases at V and 2 bases at J, with 26 bases in the middle. The CDR3 covers 19 residues. Germline CDR1 is MNHEY and CDR2 is SMNVEV (reference sequence). The CDR3, as DNA: TGTGCCAGCAGGAAAGGAGGGGGGGGAGCCTATGCGGGCAATCAGCCCCAGCATTTT. Amino acids: CASRKGGGGAYAGNQPQHF.

V and J are TRBV2 and TRBJ2-7, with D tentatively TRBD2 (5 bases). This CDR3 has 14 residues. The V end lost 3 bases, the J end lost 3 bases, and 12 bases lay between the germline ends. CDR1 SNHLY and CDR2 FYNNEI come from the germline V gene. CDR3 residues: CASSDRAGYYEQYF. The CDR3 region has the DNA TGTGCCAGCAGTGACCGGGCGGGTTACTACGAGCAGTACTTC.

This chain joins TRBV4-1 and TRBJ2-5; no definite D call. The CDR3 length is 13 residues. Trimming stripped 1 base from V and 2 bases from J, with 5 bases between. Germline CDR1 MGHRA, CDR2 YSYEKL. CDR3 DNA sequence: TGCGCCAGCAGCCAAGTGCAGCAAGAGACCCAGTACTTC. Translation: CASSQVQQETQYF.